This TCR beta chain was documented in a study of breast tumors, draining lymph nodes, adjacent tissues. Study-level findings and limits: Data only fit, rather than demonstrated, lymph node origin of most tumor T cells.

In this sample, this clonotype turned up many times. Its antigen is not identified. CDR3 size: 17 residues. The V and J ends lost 5 bases and 8 bases, in that order; junction bases with no gene match: 14. Germline-derived CDR1 and CDR2 are SGHDN and FVKESK. TCRdb used MiXCR to reprocess the multiplex PCR reads, holding one entry per CDR3 protein. Among about 15,000 distinct CDR3 sequences listed, 45% to 60% were seen once. The sequence came from a female donor with breast cancer. Some clones in this sample may be carry-over from other donors' samples. This chain uses TRBV14 with TRBJ1-6; TRBD1 matches 8 bases. What was sequenced was tumor-adjacent breast tissue. CDR3 amino acids: CASSSYPGQGAYSPLHF. The DNA for the CDR3 is TGTGCCAGCAGCTCCTATCCGGGCCAGGGGGCATATTCACCCCTCCACTTT.